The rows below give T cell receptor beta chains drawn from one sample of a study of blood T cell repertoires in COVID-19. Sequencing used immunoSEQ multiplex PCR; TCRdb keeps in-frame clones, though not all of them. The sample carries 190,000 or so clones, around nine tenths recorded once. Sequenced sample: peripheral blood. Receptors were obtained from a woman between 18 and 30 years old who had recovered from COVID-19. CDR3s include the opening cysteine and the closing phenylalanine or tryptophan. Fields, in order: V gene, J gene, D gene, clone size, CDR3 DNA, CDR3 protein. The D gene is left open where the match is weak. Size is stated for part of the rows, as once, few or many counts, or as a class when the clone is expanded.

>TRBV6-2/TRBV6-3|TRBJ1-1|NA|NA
TGTGCCAGCAGTGCGGTAAGTCCCGAAGCTTTCTTT
CASSAVSPEAFF
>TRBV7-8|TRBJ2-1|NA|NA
TGTGCCAGCAGCATTGACAAAGGGGGTGAGCAGTTCTTC
CASSIDKGGEQFF
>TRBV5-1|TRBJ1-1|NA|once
TGCGCCAGCAGCTCCTTGCTGACAGGCGATAACACTGAAGCTTTCTTT
CASSSLLTGDNTEAFF
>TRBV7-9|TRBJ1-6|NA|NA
TGTGCCAGCAGTCTCGGTAATTCACCCCTCCACTTT
CASSLGNSPLHF
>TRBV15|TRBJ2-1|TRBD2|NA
TGTGCCACCAGCAGAGATGGGGATAAACTAGCGGGAGTATACAATGAGCAGTTCTTC
CATSRDGDKLAGVYNEQFF
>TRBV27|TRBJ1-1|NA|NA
TGTGCCAGCAGTTTATCCAGGGTCCATGAAGCTTTCTTT
CASSLSRVHEAFF
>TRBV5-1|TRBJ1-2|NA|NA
TGCGCCAGCACCATTGGTCCCACAGGGTTTGGTGGCTACACCTTC
CASTIGPTGFGGYTF
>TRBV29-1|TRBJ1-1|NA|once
TGCAGCGTTGCCAGGGGCGACACTGAAGCTTTCTTT
CSVARGDTEAFF
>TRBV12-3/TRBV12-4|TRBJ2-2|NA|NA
TGTGCCAGCACCCTAGGAGTCGGGGAGCTGTTTTTT
CASTLGVGELFF
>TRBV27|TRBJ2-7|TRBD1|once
TGTGCCACCGGGACAGGGGGCCCCTACGAGCAGTACTTC
CATGTGGPYEQYF
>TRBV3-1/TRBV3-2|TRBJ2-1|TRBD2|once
TGTGCCAGCAGCCAAGCGACTAGCGGGGGGTACAATGAGCAGTTCTTC
CASSQATSGGYNEQFF
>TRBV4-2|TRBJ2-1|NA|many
TGTGCCAGCAGCCAAGAGTCAGCGGTCAATGAGCAGTTCTTC
CASSQESAVNEQFF
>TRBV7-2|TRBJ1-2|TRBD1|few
TGTGCCAGCCGGACAGGGCCCAACTATGGCTACACCTTC
CASRTGPNYGYTF
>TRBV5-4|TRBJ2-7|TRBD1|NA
TGTGCCAGCAGCTTGTTTCCGTCCGGACAGGGGGCTGACGAGCAGTACTTC
CASSLFPSGQGADEQYF
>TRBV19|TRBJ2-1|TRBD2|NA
TGTGCCAGTAGTATAAGGTGGCTAGCGGGGGACCGGGGGAATGAGCAGTTCTTC
CASSIRWLAGDRGNEQFF
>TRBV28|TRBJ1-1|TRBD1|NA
TGTGCCAGCAGTACGACAGGGGCGGGGAACACTGAAGCTTTCTTT
CASSTTGAGNTEAFF
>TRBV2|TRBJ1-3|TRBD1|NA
TGTGCCAGCAGTTACAGGGGTTTCTCTGGAAACACCATATATTTT
CASSYRGFSGNTIYF
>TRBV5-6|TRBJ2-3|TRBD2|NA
TGTGCCAGCAGCGCCTCGGCCGGCGGGGGATCCACAGATACGCAGTATTTT
CASSASAGGGSTDTQYF
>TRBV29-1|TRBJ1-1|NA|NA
TGCAGCGTTAGGGGGATTATGAACACTGAAGCTTTCTTT
CSVRGIMNTEAFF
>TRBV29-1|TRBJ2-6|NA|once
TGCAGCGTTCCCAGGGCCCCGGGAGAGGCTGGGGCCAACGTCCTGACTTTC
CSVPRAPGEAGANVLTF
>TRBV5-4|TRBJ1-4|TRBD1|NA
TGTGCCAGCAGCCTGACAGGGAAAGATGAAAAACTGTTTTTT
CASSLTGKDEKLFF
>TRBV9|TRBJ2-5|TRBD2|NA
TGTGCCAGCGGAGCTAGGGCGGGAGTATCGGAGACCCAGTACTTC
CASGARAGVSETQYF
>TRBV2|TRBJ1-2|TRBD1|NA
TGTGCCAGCAGGGAGGGGACAGGAGCAAACTATGGCTACACCTTC
CASREGTGANYGYTF
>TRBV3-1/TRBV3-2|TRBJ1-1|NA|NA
TGTGCCAGCACCCGAAATAAATGGGGGCTCGCTTTCTTT
CASTRNKWGLAFF
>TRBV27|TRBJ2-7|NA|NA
TGTGCCAGCAGTCCGGGGTCCACCCCTATCGAGCAGTACTTC
CASSPGSTPIEQYF
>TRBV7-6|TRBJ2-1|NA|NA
TGTGCCAGCAGCTTTTCCCAACAAAAATGGAATGAGCAGTTCTTC
CASSFSQQKWNEQFF
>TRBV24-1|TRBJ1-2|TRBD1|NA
TGTGCCACCAGTGACGGACAGGGTAGCTATGGCTACACCTTC
CATSDGQGSYGYTF
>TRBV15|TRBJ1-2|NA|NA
TGTGCCACCAGCAGAGAGTCGCGGCGGGGGGGCGGCTACACCTTC
CATSRESRRGGGYTF
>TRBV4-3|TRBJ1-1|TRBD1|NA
TGCGCCAGCAGCCAAGAGACAGGGATCAACACTGAAGCTTTCTTT
CASSQETGINTEAFF
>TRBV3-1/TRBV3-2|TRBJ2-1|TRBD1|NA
TGTGCCAGCAGCCGAACAGGGGGCCCCTACAATGAGCAGTTCTTC
CASSRTGGPYNEQFF
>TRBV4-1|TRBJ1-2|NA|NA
TGCGCCAGCAGCCAAGATCCCTTCAACTATGGCTACACCTTC
CASSQDPFNYGYTF
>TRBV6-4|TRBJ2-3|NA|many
TGTGCCAGCAGTGACTCGTCTTCAGGGACAGATACGCAGTATTTT
CASSDSSSGTDTQYF
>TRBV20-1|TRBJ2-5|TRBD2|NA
TGCAGTGCTATAGGGAGGGAATTAAAGTACTTC
CSAIGRELKYF
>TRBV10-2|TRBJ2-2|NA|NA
TGCGCCAGCGAGGGGACAAAAAACACCGGGGAGCTGTTTTTT
CASEGTKNTGELFF
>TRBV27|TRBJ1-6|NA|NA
TGTGCCACCAAACAAGACCTAGTTATTAATTCACCCCTCCACTTT
CATKQDLVINSPLHF
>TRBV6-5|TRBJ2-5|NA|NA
TGTGCCAGCAGGATCCGTAGGGGGTACCAAGAGACCCAGTACTTC
CASRIRRGYQETQYF
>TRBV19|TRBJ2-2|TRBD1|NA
TGTGCCAGTAGTTCTTACAGGGGGCCCACCGGGGAGCTGTTTTTT
CASSSYRGPTGELFF
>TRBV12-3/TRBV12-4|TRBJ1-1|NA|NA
TGTGCCAGCAGGGATACAGGGAAAGCTTTCTTT
CASRDTGKAFF
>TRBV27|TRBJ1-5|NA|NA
TGTGCCAGCAGTTTTCTGTTGAATCAGCCCCAGCATTTT
CASSFLLNQPQHF
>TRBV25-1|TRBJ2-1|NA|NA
TGTGCCAGCAGTGATTTTTCCCAGGCTAATGAGCAGTTCTTC
CASSDFSQANEQFF
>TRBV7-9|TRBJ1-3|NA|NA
TGTGCCAGCAGCCCTCCGGAATGGAGCTCTGGAAACACCATATATTTT
CASSPPEWSSGNTIYF
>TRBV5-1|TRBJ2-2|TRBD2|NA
TGCGCCAGCAGCCTGCGTGGGACTAGCGGGGGGGCCGGTACCGGGGAGCTGTTTTTT
CASSLRGTSGGAGTGELFF
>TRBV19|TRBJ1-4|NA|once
TGTGCCAGTAGTTCGACACTAACTAATGAAAAACTGTTTTTT
CASSSTLTNEKLFF
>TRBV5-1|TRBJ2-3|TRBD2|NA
TGCGCCAGCAGCTTGAGCCCGCCCGGACTAGCTGGAAACACAGATACGCAGTATTTT
CASSLSPPGLAGNTDTQYF
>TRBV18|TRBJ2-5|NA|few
TGTGCCAGCTCACCAGGGACTGGGATGTGGGAGACCCAGTACTTC
CASSPGTGMWETQYF
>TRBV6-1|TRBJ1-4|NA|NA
TGTGCCAGCAGTGAAGGTTTCGGGGTGGGCAATGAAAAACTGTTTTTT
CASSEGFGVGNEKLFF
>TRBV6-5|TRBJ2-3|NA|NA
TGTGCCAGCAGTTTCACGGGGTCGAGCACAGATACGCAGTATTTT
CASSFTGSSTDTQYF
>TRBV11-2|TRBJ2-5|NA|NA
TGTGCCAGCAGCTTGGGGGCGAGGGTCGAAGAGACCCAGTACTTC
CASSLGARVEETQYF
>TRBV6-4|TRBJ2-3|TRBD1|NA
TGTGCCAGCAGTGACTCAGGGGGCAGAGATACGCAGTATTTT
CASSDSGGRDTQYF
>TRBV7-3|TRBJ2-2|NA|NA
TGTGCCAGCAGTCCAATGGGGCGACCGAACACCGGGGAGCTGTTTTTT
CASSPMGRPNTGELFF
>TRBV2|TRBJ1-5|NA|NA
TGTGCCAGCAGTGACTTCGGCCAGGGGCCGAATCAGCCCCAGCATTTT
CASSDFGQGPNQPQHF
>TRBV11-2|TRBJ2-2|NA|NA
TGTGCCAGCATCCTTAACAGGGCGGGCGGGGAGCTGTTTTTT
CASILNRAGGELFF